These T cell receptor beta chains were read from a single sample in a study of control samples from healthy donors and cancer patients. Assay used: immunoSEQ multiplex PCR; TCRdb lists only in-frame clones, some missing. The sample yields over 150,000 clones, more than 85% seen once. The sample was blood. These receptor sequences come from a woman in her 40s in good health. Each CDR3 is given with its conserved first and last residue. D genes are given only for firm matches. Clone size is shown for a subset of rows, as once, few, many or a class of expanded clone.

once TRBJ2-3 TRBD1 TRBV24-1 CATSDPDRDTQYF TGTGCCACCAGTGACCCGGACAGGGATACGCAGTATTTT
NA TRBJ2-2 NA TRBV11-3 CASSDTGELFF TGTGCCAGCAGCGACACCGGGGAGCTGTTTTTT
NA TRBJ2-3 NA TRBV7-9 CASSLPRIGTDTQYF TGTGCCAGCAGCTTACCCCGAATCGGCACAGATACGCAGTATTTT
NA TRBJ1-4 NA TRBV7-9 CASSLGDTRSEKLFF TGTGCCAGCAGCTTAGGGGACACTCGGAGCGAAAAACTGTTTTTT
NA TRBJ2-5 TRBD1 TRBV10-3 CAISGTGEETQYF TGTGCCATCAGTGGTACAGGGGAAGAAACCCAGTACTTC
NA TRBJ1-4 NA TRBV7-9 CASSFGGGSPKGEKLFF TGTGCCAGCAGCTTCGGAGGGGGTTCACCGAAAGGAGAAAAACTGTTTTTT
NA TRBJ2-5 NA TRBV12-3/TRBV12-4 CASSLEPVGTQYF TGTGCCAGCAGTTTAGAGCCTGTGGGGACCCAGTACTTC
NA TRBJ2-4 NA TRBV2 CAVVRGENIQYF TGTGCCGTAGTAAGGGGGGAAAACATTCAGTACTTC
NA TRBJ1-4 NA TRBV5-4 CASSLDTEKLFF TGTGCCAGCAGCTTGGACACGGAAAAACTGTTTTTT
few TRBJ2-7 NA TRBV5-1 CASSWTTSGIEQYF TGCGCCAGCAGCTGGACTACATCTGGGATCGAGCAGTACTTC
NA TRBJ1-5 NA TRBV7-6 CASSHKTKNTGYGNQPQHF TGTGCCAGCAGCCATAAAACCAAGAACACCGGTTACGGCAATCAGCCCCAGCATTTT
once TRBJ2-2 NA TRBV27 CASSLIRAGNTGELFF TGTGCCAGCAGTTTAATTAGGGCTGGTAACACCGGGGAGCTGTTTTTT
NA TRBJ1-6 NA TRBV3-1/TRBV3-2 CASSQEGQEVYNSPLHF TGTGCCAGCAGCCAAGAGGGGCAGGAAGTCTATAATTCACCCCTCCACTTT
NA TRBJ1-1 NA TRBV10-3 CAISGEVGVTEAFF TGTGCCATCAGTGGGGAGGTCGGGGTCACTGAAGCTTTCTTT
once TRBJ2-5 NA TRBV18 CASSPMGTQETQYF TGTGCCAGCTCACCGATGGGCACCCAAGAGACCCAGTACTTC
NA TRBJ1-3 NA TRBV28 CATGFSGNTIYF TGTGCCACTGGCTTCTCTGGAAACACCATATATTTT
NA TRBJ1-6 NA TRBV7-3 CASSLWGKVDSPLHF TGTGCCAGCAGCTTATGGGGCAAAGTTGATTCACCCCTCCACTTT
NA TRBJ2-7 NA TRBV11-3 CASSFSSEGTYEQYF TGTGCCAGCAGCTTTTCTTCGGAGGGTACCTACGAGCAGTACTTC
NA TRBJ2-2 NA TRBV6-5 CASSPEVPGELFF TGTGCCAGCAGTCCAGAGGTTCCCGGGGAGCTGTTTTTT
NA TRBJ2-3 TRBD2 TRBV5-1 CASSLTRGGSDTQYF TGCGCCAGCAGCTTAACGCGGGGGGGCTCAGATACGCAGTATTTT
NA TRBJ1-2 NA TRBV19 CASTRLGGAVGYTF TGTGCCAGTACCCGCCTGGGGGGGGCGGTTGGCTACACCTTC
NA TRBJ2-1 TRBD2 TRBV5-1 CASSLDSGDYNEQFF TGCGCCAGCAGCTTGGATAGCGGGGATTACAATGAGCAGTTCTTC
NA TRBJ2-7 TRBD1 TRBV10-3 CAISSQGAPYEQYF TGTGCCATCAGCTCCCAGGGGGCCCCCTACGAGCAGTACTTC
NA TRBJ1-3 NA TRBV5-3 CARSLAGNSGNTIYF TGTGCCAGAAGCTTGGCCGGGAACTCTGGAAACACCATATATTTT
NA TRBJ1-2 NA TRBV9 CASSVTDNYGYTF TGTGCCAGCAGCGTAACAGATAACTATGGCTACACCTTC
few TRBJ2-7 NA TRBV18 CASSQVGHEQYF TGTGCCAGCTCACAGGTTGGGCACGAGCAGTACTTC
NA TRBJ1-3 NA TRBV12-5 CASADRPMAGNTIYF TGTGCTAGTGCCGACAGGCCGATGGCTGGAAACACCATATATTTT
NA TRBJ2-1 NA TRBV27 CASISFGTGNNEQFF TGTGCCAGCATTTCTTTCGGGACCGGGAACAATGAGCAGTTCTTC
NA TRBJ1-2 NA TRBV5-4 CASGRQETPYGYTF TGTGCCAGCGGTAGACAGGAAACGCCTTATGGCTACACCTTC
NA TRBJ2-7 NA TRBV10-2 CASSEPAGGEQYF TGCGCCAGCAGTGAGCCCGCTGGAGGCGAGCAGTACTTC
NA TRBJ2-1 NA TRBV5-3 CARKNEQFF TGTGCCAGAAAGAATGAGCAGTTCTTC
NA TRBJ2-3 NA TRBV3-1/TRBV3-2 CASSQDGHFTDTQYF TGTGCCAGCAGCCAAGATGGCCATTTCACAGATACGCAGTATTTT
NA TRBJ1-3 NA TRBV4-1 CASSLAPGSGNTIYF TGCGCCAGCAGCCTAGCGCCAGGGAGTGGAAACACCATATATTTT
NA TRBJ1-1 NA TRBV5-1 CASSLGAGNTEAFF TGCGCCAGCAGCTTGGGGGCGGGAAACACTGAAGCTTTCTTT
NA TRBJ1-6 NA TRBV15 CATSESESPLHF TGTGCCACCAGCGAGTCCGAATCACCCCTCCACTTT
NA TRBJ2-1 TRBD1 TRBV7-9 CASSEGTGTNEQFF TGTGCCAGCAGCGAGGGGACAGGAACCAATGAGCAGTTCTTC
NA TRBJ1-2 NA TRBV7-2 CASSLPGVNYGYTF TGTGCCAGCAGCTTGCCAGGTGTTAACTATGGCTACACCTTC
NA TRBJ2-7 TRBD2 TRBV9 CASSDGLAGGYEQYF TGTGCCAGCAGCGACGGACTAGCGGGGGGCTACGAGCAGTACTTC
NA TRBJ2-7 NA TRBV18 CASSDLGGGSTYEQYF TGTGCCAGCTCAGACCTTGGAGGCGGGTCAACCTACGAGCAGTACTTC
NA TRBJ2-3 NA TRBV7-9 CASSLDGTQYF TGTGCCAGCAGCTTAGACGGTACGCAGTATTTT
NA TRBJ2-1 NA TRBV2 CASREEAGTYNEQFF TGTGCCAGCAGGGAGGAAGCAGGAACCTACAATGAGCAGTTCTTC
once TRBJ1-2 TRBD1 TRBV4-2 CASSQATGTGALVYGYTF TGTGCCAGCAGCCAAGCGACGGGGACAGGGGCTCTAGTTTATGGCTACACCTTC